This T cell receptor (beta chain) was identified in a study of blood T cell repertoires in COVID-19. Profiled with immunoSEQ multiplex PCR; TCRdb holds only in-frame clones, not every one. Of 100,000 or so clones in the sample, roughly 90% were seen once. Trimming removed 3 bases from V and 4 bases from J, with 10 bases in between. Germline loops: CDR1 MDHEN, CDR2 SYDVKM. The CDR3 spans 14 residues. The sequenced sample was peripheral blood. This receptor was identified in a man between 65 and 85 years old with acute or convalescent COVID-19. The chain employs TRBV28 and TRBJ1-3; the D gene is possibly TRBD1 (6 bases). The CDR3 DNA is TGTGCCAGCAGTTTCGCCAGGGGAGGAAACACCATATATTTT. Protein sequence: CASSFARGGNTIYF.